The rows below give T cell receptor beta chains drawn from one sample of a study of CD8 T cells in ankylosing spondylitis. TCRdb reprocessed the 5' RACE reads with MiXCR, giving one entry per CDR3 protein. The sample lists roughly 700,000 distinct CDR3 sequences; roughly 20% were seen once. The sample comprised blood, either unsorted or a sorted T cell fraction (not recorded which). Receptor source: a male donor with ankylosing spondylitis. Both conserved end residues are part of each CDR3. Each record gives: D gene, clone size, V gene, J gene, CDR3 DNA, CDR3 protein. The D gene is left open where the match is weak. Not all rows give a size; the values are once, few, many and, for expanded clones, a class.

D: TRBD2
size: .
V: TRBV5-1
J: TRBJ2-7
DNA: TGCGCCAGCAGCTTCGGGACTAACAACGAGCAGTACTTC
CDR3: CASSFGTNNEQYF

D: .
size: many
V: TRBV7-9
J: TRBJ1-4
DNA: TGTGCCAGCAGCTTACAGACAACTAATGAAAAACTGTTTTTT
CDR3: CASSLQTTNEKLFF

D: .
size: few
V: TRBV20-1
J: TRBJ2-7
DNA: TGCAGTGCTAGATCGGGACTGACCTACGAGCAGTACTTC
CDR3: CSARSGLTYEQYF

D: TRBD2
size: few
V: TRBV5-1
J: TRBJ2-7
DNA: TGCGCCAGCAGCTCAGGACTAGCGGGGGGCCCAGCCTACGAGCAGTACTTC
CDR3: CASSSGLAGGPAYEQYF

D: TRBD2
size: .
V: TRBV15
J: TRBJ2-3
DNA: TGTGCCACCAGCCGAGCACTAGCGGGAGGTTCCCGCTCGACAGATACGCAGTATTTT
CDR3: CATSRALAGGSRSTDTQYF

D: .
size: .
V: TRBV7-2
J: TRBJ2-7
DNA: TGTGCCAGCAGCCCCCAGGTCGGAGACTCCTACGAGCAGTACTTC
CDR3: CASSPQVGDSYEQYF

D: .
size: many
V: TRBV29-1
J: TRBJ2-3
DNA: TGCAGCGTAACTTCAGGGACAGATACGCAGTATTTT
CDR3: CSVTSGTDTQYF

D: .
size: few
V: TRBV20-1
J: TRBJ1-2
DNA: TGCAGTGCTAAGAGCAGCGCAAGATATGGCTACACCTTC
CDR3: CSAKSSARYGYTF

D: TRBD1
size: .
V: TRBV4-2
J: TRBJ2-7
DNA: TGTGCCAGCAGCCTGGACAGGGGGTACTACGAGCAGTACTTC
CDR3: CASSLDRGYYEQYF

D: .
size: few
V: TRBV27
J: TRBJ2-2
DNA: TGTGCCAGCAGAGGGGTAGCAACGAACACCGGGGAGCTGTTTTTT
CDR3: CASRGVATNTGELFF

D: .
size: many
V: TRBV7-9
J: TRBJ2-1
DNA: TGTGCCAGCAGCACCAACCCGGGGGCAGGGGACAATGAGCAGTTCTTC
CDR3: CASSTNPGAGDNEQFF

D: TRBD1
size: few
V: TRBV12-5
J: TRBJ1-1
DNA: TGTGCTAGTGGTTTGACGACAGGGGTCACTGAAGCTTTCTTT
CDR3: CASGLTTGVTEAFF

D: TRBD2
size: few
V: TRBV2
J: TRBJ2-1
DNA: TGTGCCAGCACCCCGCCTAGCGGGGAATCCTACAATGAGCAGTTCTTC
CDR3: CASTPPSGESYNEQFF

D: .
size: few
V: TRBV6-2/TRBV6-3
J: TRBJ1-4
DNA: TGTGCCAGCACCCCGAGGGGAACTAATGAAAAACTGTTTTTT
CDR3: CASTPRGTNEKLFF

D: .
size: many
V: TRBV5-1
J: TRBJ2-7
DNA: TGCGCCAGCAGCTTGGGCCGGGACCTCACGCGGGATGAGCAGTACTTC
CDR3: CASSLGRDLTRDEQYF

D: .
size: many
V: TRBV20-1
J: TRBJ2-3
DNA: TGCAGTGCTAGGGACAGCTTAACAGATACGCAGTATTTT
CDR3: CSARDSLTDTQYF

D: TRBD2
size: .
V: TRBV29-1
J: TRBJ2-1
DNA: TGCAGCGTTGGACTAGCGGAGCGACCCAGCTCCTACAATGAGCAGTTCTTC
CDR3: CSVGLAERPSSYNEQFF

D: .
size: few
V: TRBV5-1
J: TRBJ2-7
DNA: TGCGCCAGCAGCCCCGGTTCAACCTCTCGGGAGCAGTACTTC
CDR3: CASSPGSTSREQYF

D: .
size: few
V: TRBV7-9
J: TRBJ1-4
DNA: TGTGCCAGCAGCTTAGAACGGACCGATGAAAAACTGTTTTTT
CDR3: CASSLERTDEKLFF

D: TRBD2
size: few
V: TRBV4-1
J: TRBJ2-1
DNA: TGCGCCAGCAGCCAAGATTCAGTTGGGCTAGCGGGATACAATGAGCAGTTCTTC
CDR3: CASSQDSVGLAGYNEQFF

D: .
size: .
V: TRBV27
J: TRBJ2-7
DNA: TGTGCCAGCAGTAGAGCCAGGGACACCAACTACCACGAGCAGTACTTC
CDR3: CASSRARDTNYHEQYF

D: TRBD1
size: few
V: TRBV7-2
J: TRBJ2-3
DNA: TGTGCCAGCAGCTTCGCAGGGACAGCCGATACGCAGTATTTT
CDR3: CASSFAGTADTQYF

D: TRBD1
size: once
V: TRBV7-9
J: TRBJ2-5
DNA: TGTGCCAGCAGCTTAGGGGCCGGGACAGGGAAAGAGACCCAGTACTTC
CDR3: CASSLGAGTGKETQYF

D: TRBD1
size: .
V: TRBV9
J: TRBJ1-3
DNA: TGTGCCAGCAGCGCAGACGCCGGGACAGGCCACTCTGGAAACACCATATATTTT
CDR3: CASSADAGTGHSGNTIYF

D: .
size: .
V: TRBV12-3/TRBV12-4
J: TRBJ2-2
DNA: TGTGCCAGCAGTTTACGTATGGGCGTCAAGGCCGGGGAGCTGTTTTTT
CDR3: CASSLRMGVKAGELFF

D: TRBD2
size: .
V: TRBV11-2
J: TRBJ2-3
DNA: TGTGCCAGCAGCTTAAGGGAGCGGGGGGGCAGGAGGGATACGCAGTATTTT
CDR3: CASSLRERGGRRDTQYF

D: TRBD2
size: .
V: TRBV25-1
J: TRBJ2-5
DNA: TGTGCCAGCGGCAAACTAGCGGAAGAGACCCAGTACTTC
CDR3: CASGKLAEETQYF